The 13 T cell receptor beta chains below all came from one sample that was sequenced in a study of circulating CD8 cells and anti-PD-1 response in melanoma. Sorting of live CD3+CD8+TCRalphabeta+ cells by PD-1 and/or TIGIT gave four subsets. Using about 15 ng of total RNA, TCR libraries were made with the QIAseq Immune Repertoire TCR panel. TCRdb redid the calling of the reads with MiXCR, one entry per CDR3 protein. In the table there are fewer than 700 distinct CDR3 sequences, about 5% of which are singletons. The specimen was CD8+ T cells from PBMCs, collected at baseline or after one month of anti-PD-1 therapy (not recorded which). These receptors originate from a human donor with melanoma.

This clonotype ranks as medium-sized. CDR3 in DNA: TGTGCCAGCTCCCAGACTAGCTTGGATGAGCAGTTCTTC. This codes for CASSQTSLDEQFF. The chain employs TRBV18 and TRBJ2-1, with TRBD2 matching 7 bases. There are 13 residues in the CDR3. The ends lost 6 bases at V and 8 bases at J; junction bases unmatched: 7. Germline CDR1 reads KGHSH; CDR2 reads LQKENI.

This clonotype is large by share. The genes are TRBV2 and TRBJ2-3; TRBD2 is a possible D gene (7 bases). The CDR3 is 14 amino acids. The germline gives CDR1 SNHLY, CDR2 FYNNEI. Deletions cut 8 bases from V and 1 base from J, with 13 bases between. Written as DNA, the CDR3 is TGTGCCAGCGAGGGGGGGAGAGGCACAGATACGCAGTATTTT. Its protein is CASEGGRGTDTQYF.

The rearrangement joins TRBV27 to TRBJ1-2; unclear D gene. This CDR3 is 13 amino acids long. From germline, CDR1 is MNHEY and CDR2 SMNVEV (reference sequence). V lost 7 bases and J lost 3, with 12 bases in between. The CDR3 bases are TGTGCCAGCAATTTCGGTAGGGACTATGGCTACACCTTC. It specifies CASNFGRDYGYTF.

This clonotype was observed a few times. The chain recombines TRBV6-5 with TRBJ2-3, with D perhaps matching TRBD1 (9 bases). V lost 5 bases to trimming and J lost 7 bases, with 19 bases between them. Germline V gene sequence: CDR1 MNHEY, CDR2 SVGAGI. This CDR3 region has 15 residues. The CDR3 region is CASSDGGDRVNTQYF. CDR3 DNA sequence: TGTGCCAGCAGTGACGGGGGGGACAGGGTGAATACGCAGTATTTT.

This clonotype occurred a few times. Since a much larger clone is just one base distant, this may be a read error. The genes are TRBV12-3 or TRBV12-4 and TRBJ2-3; unclear D gene. CDR3 size: 15 residues. The CDR3 bases are TGTGCCAGCGGTTTGAACGGGCGACGGTTAGATACGCAGTATTTT. The encoded protein is CASGLNGRRLDTQYF.

This clonotype was recorded a few times. This may be a read error, as it is one base from a much larger clone. This sequence joins TRBV27 and TRBJ2-1; 9 bases line up with TRBD2. Germline assignment: CDR1 MNHEY and CDR2 SMNVEV (reference sequence). This CDR3 comprises 16 residues. The DNA of the CDR3 is TGTGCCAGCAGTTTAACAAGCGGGGGGAACTACAATGAGCAGGTCTTC. Protein sequence: CASSLTSGGNYNEQVF.

This clonotype was seen a handful of times. This rearrangement joins TRBV27 to TRBJ2-2; 7 bases align to TRBD2. The CDR3 consists of 15 residues. The germline CDR1 and CDR2 sequences are MNHEY and SMNVEV (reference sequence). V gave up 9 bases and J gave up 5 bases; unmatched junction bases: 12. The CDR3: CASLGSGVGTGELFF. CDR3 DNA: TGTGCCAGTTTGGGAAGCGGGGTAGGGACCGGGGAGCTGTTTTTT.

This clonotype came up a few times. The chain combines TRBV30 with TRBJ1-2; unclear D gene. V was shortened by 6 bases and J by 2 bases, with 10 bases between the two germline ends. The CDR3 spans 12 residues. The V gene's germline CDR1 is GTSNPN and CDR2 SVGIG (reference sequence). The CDR3 spells CACTDLNYGYTF. CDR3 coding DNA: TGTGCCTGTACGGACCTGAACTATGGCTACACCTTC. The full variable domain, its missing parts supplied by reference TRBV30 and TRBJ1-2, is SQTIHQWPATLVQPVGSPLSLECTVEGTSNPNLYWYRQAAGRGLQLLFYSVGIGQISSEVPQNLSASRPQDRQFILSSKKLLLSDSGFYLCACTDLNYGYTFGSGTRLTVV.

This clonotype qualifies as large. The gene calls are TRBV28 and TRBJ2-7, with 7 bases identical to TRBD1. The CDR3 loop spans 15 amino acids. After removal of 5 bases from V and 5 bases from J, the junction contained 12 bases not matched to a gene. The germline CDR1 and CDR2 sequences are MDHEN and SYDVKM. The CDR3 here is CASSAPPTGFNEQYF. The CDR3, as DNA: TGTGCCAGCAGTGCCCCACCGACAGGGTTCAACGAGCAGTACTTC.

This clonotype is labeled large. The chain is built from TRBV4-3 and TRBJ2-3; possibly TRBD1 for D (6 bases). With 3 bases removed from V and 3 bases from J, the gap between germline ends came to 10 bases. CDR1 is LGHNA and CDR2 is YSLEER in the germline V gene. CDR3 length: 14 residues. The CDR3 loop reads CASSHGQLTDTQYF. In DNA form, the CDR3 reads TGCGCCAGCAGCCATGGACAGCTAACAGATACGCAGTATTTT.

This clonotype is large by share. Written as DNA, the CDR3 is TGTGCCAGCAGTGTAAGGGCGGGAAGCTCCTACAATGAGCAGTTCTTC. This codes for CASSVRAGSSYNEQFF. The genes are TRBV6-1 and TRBJ2-1; D might be TRBD2 (6 bases). CDR3 size: 16 residues. In germline, CDR1 is MNHNS, CDR2 SASEGT. With 4 bases removed from V and 0 bases from J, the gap between germline ends came to 13 bases.

This clonotype is medium-sized by share. The chain combines TRBV28 with TRBJ1-4; D is ambiguous. CDR1 is MDHEN, CDR2 SYDVKM, per germline. The V and J ends lost 4 bases and 8 bases respectively, with 5 bases between them. This CDR3 contains 11 residues. In DNA form, the CDR3 reads TGTGCCAGCAGTTACTGGGAAAAACTGTTTTTT. It encodes CASSYWEKLFF.

By share of the sample, this clonotype is medium-sized. V gene TRBV20-1 combines with J gene TRBJ2-1, with D tentatively TRBD2 (7 bases). The CDR3 runs to 13 residues. V was shortened by 3 bases and J by 3 bases, with 9 bases between the two germline ends. The germline V gene encodes CDR1 DFQATT and CDR2 SNEGSKA (reference sequence). Written as DNA, the CDR3 is TGCAGTGCTAGCGGGGGGCTCTACAATGAGCAGTTCTTC. Its protein is CSASGGLYNEQFF.